This T cell receptor beta chain was obtained from a study of T cell repertoires in cytomegalovirus infection. Background on the study: Signatures in public TCR beta sequences pointed to both CMV infection and matching HLA type.

A single record per CDR3 protein comes from TCRdb applying MiXCR to the reads. The data contain roughly 570,000 distinct CDR3 sequences, 40% of them singletons. About this clonotype: Its specificity is unknown.

Between the trimmed V and J ends, which lost 6 bases and 3 bases, there was a span of 15 bases. Germline lookup yields CDR1 MNHNS and CDR2 SASEGT. This CDR3 contains 15 residues. The receptor comes from a human donor in good health (CMV status not recorded). Some clones in this sample may be carry-over from other donors' samples. The sample in question was cultured PBMCs, obtained from culture after CMV antigen stimulation. The chain employs TRBV6-1 and TRBJ1-3; D is uncertain. The CDR3 region is CASSSQTGDGNTIYF. In DNA form, the CDR3 reads TGTGCCAGCAGCTCTCAGACGGGAGATGGAAACACCATATATTTT.